This T cell receptor beta chain was obtained from a study of blood T cell repertoires in COVID-19. Here immunoSEQ multiplex PCR was the method, and the copy in TCRdb shows in-frame clones only, minus some. The sample consists of just over 300,000 clones, roughly 90% of them appearing once. The CDR3 contains 17 residues. Germline V gives CDR1 MDHEN, CDR2 SYDVKM. The ends were cut back, 4 bases at V and 4 bases at J, with 21 bases in the middle. Sample: peripheral blood. This sequence joins TRBV28 and TRBJ2-3; possible D gene TRBD1, 6 bases. The origin of this receptor is a woman aged 25 to 39 with COVID-19, enrolled during active disease. The CDR3 nucleotides are TGTGCCAGCAGTTGGGTACAGGGAGACGAAGACGCAGATACGCAGTATTTT. It encodes CASSWVQGDEDADTQYF. Full variable domain (remainder filled in from reference TRBV28 and TRBJ2-3): DVKVTQSSRYLVKRTGEKVFLECVQDMDHENMFWYRQDPGLGLRLIYFSYDVKMKEKGDIPEGYSVSREKKERFSLILESASTNQTSMYLCASSWVQGDEDADTQYFGPGTRLTVL.